This entry concerns a single T cell receptor (beta chain). Only in-frame clones appear in the TCRdb table, and some are missing; sequencing was by immunoSEQ multiplex PCR. The sample contains tens of thousands of clones, roughly 89% of which appear only once. This CDR3 region has 16 residues. Germline V gene lookup returns CDR1 SNHLY and CDR2 FYNNEI. Trimming left V 5 bases short and J 4 bases short, with 20 bases between. This sample was taken from a study of blood T cell repertoires in COVID-19. The TCR was taken from a woman aged 45 to 65 with acute or convalescent COVID-19. The V and J genes are TRBV2 and TRBJ1-1, with a tentative D call TRBD1 (6 bases). The sequencing input was peripheral blood. The CDR3 DNA sequence: TGTGCCAGCAGTCGGGAGGCAGGGGTAGTGGGCACTGAAGCTTTCTTT. The encoded protein is CASSREAGVVGTEAFF. The variable domain in full, completed from reference TRBV2 and TRBJ1-1, reads EPEVTQTPSHQVTQMGQEVILRCVPISNHLYFYWYRQILGQKVEFLVSFYNNEISEKSEIFDDQFSVERPDGSNFTLKIRSTKLEDSAMYFCASSREAGVVGTEAFFGQGTRLTVV.